A single sample is the source of the 13 T cell receptor beta chains below, sequenced in a study of T cells after yellow fever vaccination. TCRdb ran MiXCR on the 5' RACE reads and lists one entry per CDR3 protein. The data contain 350,000 to 550,000 distinct CDR3 sequences, roughly a sixth of them singletons. The material sequenced was PBMCs, taken before the yellow fever booster vaccination. These receptors all come from a man in his late teens or twenties who received the YFV17D yellow fever vaccine.

This clonotype was counted between two and nine times. The chain couples TRBV12-3 or TRBV12-4 to TRBJ2-5; D remains ambiguous. Between the trimmed V and J ends, which lost 4 bases and 5 bases, there was a span of 11 bases. The length of the CDR3 is 13 residues. Here the CDR3 DNA reads TGTGCCAGCAGTTCGGGTCAACTGGAGACCCAGTACTTC. This codes for CASSSGQLETQYF.

On this clonotype: Sequence at one end of the junction differs from germline and may be a read error. The chain uses TRBV30 and TRBJ1-1, with 7 bases lining up with TRBD1. CDR1 and CDR2 from the germline V gene are GTSNPN and SVGIG (reference sequence). The CDR3 has 13 amino acids. The CDR3 region is CARSRGQYTEAFF. DNA for the CDR3: TGTGCCAGGAGTAGGGGACAGTACACTGAAGCTTTCTTT.

This clonotype was counted only a few times. The V gene is TRBV4-1, the J gene TRBJ2-1; a weak D match, TRBD1 (6 bases). Germline CDR1 MGHRA, CDR2 YSYEKL. This CDR3 is built from 15 residues. V was clipped by 7 bases and J by 7 bases, with 20 bases between them. CDR3 sequence (DNA): TGCGCCAGCAATACCCGGGACACCCCACGGAATGAGCAGTTCTTC. Encoded protein: CASNTRDTPRNEQFF.

The table lists this clonotype with a few counts. This chain uses TRBV20-1 with TRBJ1-1; D remains unclear. CDR3 length: 11 amino acids. Germline CDR1 DFQATT, CDR2 SNEGSKA (reference sequence). The CDR3 coding sequence is TGCAGGCAGATTCGCTTGACTGAAGCTTTCTTT. Residues: CRQIRLTEAFF.

The rearrangement uses TRBV7-2 and TRBJ1-2; D gene ambiguous. V lost 5 bases to trimming and J lost 8 bases, with 15 bases between them. From germline, CDR1 is SGHTA and CDR2 FQGNSA. There are 13 residues in the CDR3. The DNA of the CDR3 is TGTGCCAGCAGCCGGACCGCATTAAGCGGCTACACCTTC. Translating gives CASSRTALSGYTF.

This clonotype was observed a few times. The chain carries TRBV21-1 and TRBJ2-2. TRBV21-1 is reported as a pseudogene. The CDR3 has 16 residues. The CDR3 sequence: CASSKVGVRNTGELFF. The DNA for the CDR3 is TGTGCCAGCAGCAAAGTCGGAGTTAGGAACACCGGGGAGCTGTTTTTT.

The chain couples TRBV29-1 to TRBJ2-1; 8 nucleotides agree with TRBD2. The germline CDR1 and CDR2 sequences are SQVTM and ANQGSEA. The CDR3 totals 14 residues. V shed 3 bases and J 5 bases; nucleotides not matched to a gene: 6. The CDR3 protein is CSVDQAGANNEQFF. The DNA for the CDR3 is TGCAGCGTTGACCAAGCGGGGGCTAACAATGAGCAGTTCTTC.

V and J are TRBV6-6 and TRBJ2-4, with 7 nucleotides matching TRBD1. From germline, CDR1 is MNHNY and CDR2 SVGAGI (reference sequence). The V gene end was trimmed by 7 bases and the J gene end by 4 bases; junction bases not matched to a gene: 10. The CDR3 has 15 residues. The CDR3 spells CASTQTGTEKNIQYF. The DNA of the CDR3 is TGTGCCAGCACCCAAACCGGGACAGAAAAAAACATTCAGTACTTC.

This clonotype occurred a few times. The V call is TRBV5-1, the J call TRBJ2-1; 13 bases line up with TRBD2. The V gene's germline CDR1 is SGHRS and CDR2 YFSETQ. V was pared by 4 bases and J by 10 bases, with 8 bases of the junction left unmatched. This CDR3 is built from 15 residues. In DNA form, the CDR3 reads TGCGCCAGCAGCCCGCTGGGACTAGCGGGGTCGGAGCAGTTCTTC. Translating gives CASSPLGLAGSEQFF.

This clonotype came up a few times. The chain carries TRBV7-9 and TRBJ1-3; 10 nucleotides line up with TRBD1. Trimming removed 5 bases from V and 9 bases from J; junction bases left unmatched: 13. This CDR3 region has 16 residues. Germline values: CDR1 SEHNR, CDR2 FQNEAQ (reference sequence). This CDR3 is CASSPRTGGTGGTIYF. The CDR3 nucleotides are TGTGCCAGCAGCCCTCGGACAGGGGGGACTGGAGGCACCATATATTTT.

In its sample, this clonotype was seen a few times. The V and J genes are TRBV4-1 and TRBJ2-1; 14 nucleotides agree with TRBD2. The CDR3 contains 15 residues. Germline V gene sequence: CDR1 MGHRA, CDR2 YSYEKL. V lost 4 bases to trimming and J lost 6 bases; unmatched junction nucleotides: 2. The CDR3 loop reads CASSPGLAGVNEQFF. The DNA of the CDR3 is TGCGCCAGCAGCCCGGGACTAGCGGGGGTCAATGAGCAGTTCTTC.

This clonotype was seen more than once but under ten times. This chain uses TRBV7-6 with TRBJ2-7; D gene ambiguous. The CDR3 is 15 amino acids. Germline V CDR1 and CDR2: SGHVS, FNYEAQ. The V end lost 8 bases, the J end lost 3 bases, and 20 bases lay between the germline ends. The CDR3 sequence is CASSLNPDGLYEQYF. The CDR3 DNA reads as TGTGCCAGCTCCCTAAACCCCGACGGGCTCTACGAGCAGTACTTC.

This chain joins TRBV7-2 and TRBJ2-3, with TRBD2 identical over 8 bases. This CDR3 region has 16 residues. Losses at the gene ends were 3 bases for V and 6 bases for J; bases not matched to a gene: 11. CDR1 is SGHTA and CDR2 is FQGNSA in the germline V gene. The chain's CDR3 is CASSFRGGARPDTQYF. The CDR3 nucleotides read TGTGCCAGCAGCTTCCGGGGGGGGGCAAGACCCGATACGCAGTATTTT.